Following are 9 T cell receptor beta chains from one sample sequenced in a study of T cell responses to AZD1222 COVID-19 vaccine. Profiling relied on immunoSEQ multiplex PCR, and the TCRdb table lists in-frame clones only, not all of them. Of around 270,000 clones listed, about 94% were seen once; the top ten hold around 0.58%. This material consisted of peripheral blood, taken 28 days after the second AZD1222 dose. These receptor sequences come from an adult who received the AZD1222 COVID-19 vaccine.

The V call is TRBV25-1, the J call TRBJ2-3; weak D call: TRBD2 (6 bases). CDR1 and CDR2 from the germline V gene are MGHDK and SYGVNS. The CDR3 is made up of 16 amino acids. V was cut by 3 bases and J by 2 bases, with 15 bases left in between. Here the CDR3 reads CASSEAAGRPTDTQYF. Written as DNA, the CDR3 is TGTGCCAGCAGTGAGGCGGCGGGAAGGCCCACAGATACGCAGTATTTT. Looking up the rest from reference TRBV25-1 and TRBJ2-3 gives the full variable domain: EADIYQTPRYLVIGTGKKITLECSQTMGHDKMYWYQQDPGMELHLIHYSYGVNSTEKGDLSSESTVSRIRTEHFPLTLESARPSHTSQYLCASSEAAGRPTDTQYFGPGTRLTVL.

This clone has a single count. This chain uses TRBV11-2 with TRBJ1-6, with TRBD1 identical over 9 bases. V gave up 5 bases and J gave up 0 bases; unmatched junction bases: 5. In germline, CDR1 is SGHAT, CDR2 FQNNGV. CDR3 length equals 17 residues. CDR3 DNA: TGTGCCAGCAGCCTGGGACAGGGAAGCTCCTATAATTCACCCCTCCACTTT. It yields the protein CASSLGQGSSYNSPLHF.

The V call is TRBV5-1, the J call TRBJ1-1; a possible D gene is TRBD1 (6 bases). Germline CDR1 is SGHRS and CDR2 is YFSETQ. This CDR3 has 15 amino acids. Trimming took 4 bases from V and 1 from J, leaving 14 bases between them. This CDR3 is CASSVPLQGNTEAFF. CDR3 DNA: TGCGCCAGCAGCGTTCCGCTACAGGGGAACACTGAAGCTTTCTTT.

CDR3 coding DNA: TGTGCCAGCATTAGCGGGAGGGCCAGAAAAGAGACCCAGTACTTC. Translation gives CASISGRARKETQYF. The chain combines TRBV28 with TRBJ2-5; 11 bases are a match to TRBD2. The CDR3 has 15 amino acids. Germline trimming cut 7 bases from V and 3 bases from J; bases unmatched to any gene: 7. In germline, CDR1 is MDHEN, CDR2 SYDVKM.

The chain employs TRBV27 and TRBJ2-5; 13 nucleotides agree with TRBD2. After removal of 8 bases from V and 5 bases from J, the junction contained 8 bases not matched to a gene. The V gene's germline CDR1 is MNHEY and CDR2 SMNVEV (reference sequence). CDR3 length: 15 amino acids. The CDR3 nucleotides read TGTGCCAGCCGGACTAGCGGGGGACGTGGGGAGACCCAGTACTTC. This encodes CASRTSGGRGETQYF.

The chain couples TRBV21-1 to TRBJ2-7; the table calls TRBD2, which could not be checked here. TRBV21-1 is a listed pseudogene. The CDR3 has 20 residues. The CDR3 reads CASSKLPARLAGLASYEQYF. In DNA form, the CDR3 reads TGTGCCAGCAGCAAATTGCCCGCAAGGCTAGCAGGACTCGCCTCCTACGAGCAGTACTTC.

The V and J genes are TRBV6-5 and TRBJ2-1, with 8 bases aligning to TRBD2. CDR1 is MNHEY, CDR2 SVGAGI, per germline. CDR3 length equals 15 residues. V gave up 4 bases and J gave up 10 bases; unmatched junction bases: 12. DNA of the CDR3: TGTGCCAGCAGTTCCTCTCGGGTAGCGGGACGGGAGCAGTTCTTC. Its translation is CASSSSRVAGREQFF.

The rearrangement joins TRBV28 to TRBJ2-5, with D perhaps being TRBD1 or TRBD2 (5 bases each). From germline, CDR1 is MDHEN and CDR2 SYDVKM. V lost 8 bases and J lost 5, with 18 bases in between. This CDR3 is 14 amino acids long. The CDR3 spells CASWPSLGVETQYF. CDR3 DNA: TGTGCCAGCTGGCCTAGCCTGGGGGTGGAGACCCAGTACTTC.

The chain uses TRBV14 and TRBJ2-7; tentative D call: TRBD1 (5 bases). CDR3 size: 13 residues. The germline V gene encodes CDR1 SGHDN and CDR2 FVKESK. Trimming left V 3 bases short and J 6 bases short, with 12 bases between. The CDR3 DNA reads as TGTGCCAGCAGCCAGGCCAGGGAAACCGAGCAGTACTTC. Amino acids: CASSQARETEQYF. Full variable domain (outside the CDR3, taken from reference TRBV14 and TRBJ2-7): EAGVTQFPSHSVIEKGQTVTLRCDPISGHDNLYWYRRVMGKEIKFLLHFVKESKQDESGMPNNRFLAERTGGTYSTLKVQPAELEDSGVYFCASSQARETEQYFGPGTRLTVT.